This T cell receptor beta chain was identified during a study of cytomegalovirus exposure and HLA in healthy donors. General study points: Several V segments, TRBV6-2 and TRBV6-3 among them, could not be told apart and were dropped. In an earlier analysis, productive rearrangement rates for most beta V segments clustered near 87% or 30%.

PCR primers comprised 60 Vbeta and 13 Jbeta primers. Measured with immunoSEQ multiplex PCR; TCRdb has only the in-frame clones, and not every one. Its listing shows tens of thousands of clones. Remarks on this clone: Its antigen is as yet unknown.

Trimming cost V 4 bases and J 2 bases; bases outside gene matches: 6. This CDR3 has 16 residues. Germline loops: CDR1 SGHRS, CDR2 YFSETQ. The material sequenced was PBMCs. The rearrangement uses TRBV5-1 and TRBJ1-4; 9 bases fit TRBD1. This TCR was sampled from a female donor in good health and CMV-seronegative. The CDR3 sequence is CASSQRDRVTNEKLFF. The CDR3 DNA reads as TGCGCCAGCAGCCAACGGGACAGGGTTACTAATGAAAAACTGTTTTTT.